These 29 T cell receptor beta chains originate from one sample sequenced in a study of blood T cell repertoires in COVID-19. Profiling relied on immunoSEQ multiplex PCR, and the TCRdb table lists in-frame clones only, not all of them. The profile covers some 65,000 clones, with 70% to 90% appearing a single time and about 18% taken by the ten largest. Sequenced input: peripheral blood. These receptors all stem from a woman older than 75 with active COVID-19.

The chain carries TRBV19 and TRBJ2-1; TRBD2 is a possible D gene (5 bases). The ends were cut back, 3 bases at V and 13 bases at J, with 10 bases in the middle. Per the germline V gene, CDR1 is LNHDA and CDR2 is SQIVND (reference sequence). CDR3 size: 11 residues. This CDR3 reads CASSMPGNQFF. DNA of the CDR3: TGTGCCAGTAGTATGCCGGGGAATCAGTTCTTC.

In this sample, this clone turned up a few times. The chain recombines TRBV18 with TRBJ2-7; a weak D match, TRBD1 (5 bases). Germline assignment: CDR1 KGHSH and CDR2 LQKENI. CDR3 length: 16 amino acids. V shed 3 bases and J shed 2 bases, with 17 bases lying between them. The CDR3 protein is CASSPTVTGPPYEQYF. CDR3 nucleotides: TGTGCCAGCTCACCGACAGTCACAGGCCCACCCTACGAGCAGTACTTC.

The chain has TRBV6-6 and TRBJ2-7; 8 nucleotides match TRBD1. Germline-derived CDR1 and CDR2 are MNHNY and SVGAGI (reference sequence). Losses at the gene ends were 5 bases for V and 4 bases for J; bases not matched to a gene: 7. This CDR3 has 14 amino acids. The DNA of the CDR3 is TGTGCCAGCAGTCGGACAGGGATGTTATACGAGCAGTACTTC. This sequence encodes CASSRTGMLYEQYF.

The V call is TRBV6-2 or TRBV6-3, the J call TRBJ2-7, with 8 bases fitting TRBD2. J was trimmed by 6 bases and V by 0 bases; bases with no gene match: 7. CDR1 is MNHEY and CDR2 is SVGEGT in the germline V gene. This CDR3 is 15 amino acids long. The CDR3 sequence: CASSYSLVAGSEQYF. In DNA form, the CDR3 reads TGTGCCAGCAGTTACTCGTTGGTAGCGGGGTCCGAGCAGTACTTC.

The rearrangement uses TRBV4-3 and TRBJ2-1; D gene ambiguous. There are 13 residues in the CDR3. The V gene lost 1 base and the J gene lost 8 bases, with 9 bases spanning the gap. In germline, CDR1 is LGHNA, CDR2 YSLEER. CDR3 residues: CASSQAAAHEQFF. CDR3 nucleotide sequence: TGCGCCAGCAGCCAAGCTGCTGCGCATGAGCAGTTCTTC.

The chain is built from TRBV6-6 and TRBJ2-3; 10 bases align to TRBD2. The germline gives CDR1 MNHNY, CDR2 SVGAGI (reference sequence). CDR3 length equals 14 residues. The junction had 4 bases not matched to a gene; V was cut back by 6 bases and J by 4 bases. The CDR3, as DNA: TGTGCCAGCAGATTAGCGGGGGGCGCAGATACGCAGTATTTT. It translates to CASRLAGGADTQYF.

The chain recombines TRBV25-1 with TRBJ1-5; the D is unclear. The CDR3 is 12 residues long. Germline V CDR1 and CDR2: MGHDK, SYGVNS. The V end lost 1 base, the J end lost 7 bases, and 5 bases lay between the germline ends. For the CDR3, the DNA is TGTGCCAGCAGTGAATCGCGACAGCCCCAGCATTTT. Translated: CASSESRQPQHF. The whole variable domain, remainder taken from reference TRBV25-1 and TRBJ1-5, is EADIYQTPRYLVIGTGKKITLECSQTMGHDKMYWYQQDPGMELHLIHYSYGVNSTEKGDLSSESTVSRIRTEHFPLTLESARPSHTSQYLCASSESRQPQHFGDGTRLSIL.

The chain uses TRBV19 and TRBJ1-2; 7 nucleotides align to TRBD1. V dropped 3 bases and J dropped 4; count of bases not matched to a gene: 14. Germline assignment: CDR1 LNHDA and CDR2 SQIVND (reference sequence). This CDR3 contains 17 residues. The CDR3 loop is CASSIGVPGQWTYGYTF. Here the CDR3 DNA reads TGTGCCAGTAGTATTGGAGTCCCGGGACAGTGGACCTATGGCTACACCTTC.

This chain connects TRBV7-9 to TRBJ2-1, with 8 bases matching TRBD2. CDR1 and CDR2 from the germline V gene are SEHNR and FQNEAQ (reference sequence). CDR3 length: 18 residues. V dropped 5 bases and J dropped 3; count of bases not matched to a gene: 15. The CDR3 region is CASSPLVGGGKVYNEQFF. CDR3 bases: TGTGCCAGCAGCCCCCTTGTCGGCGGGGGGAAGGTCTACAATGAGCAGTTCTTC. Combining the CDR3 with reference TRBV7-9 and TRBJ2-1 gives the whole variable domain DTGVSQNPRHKITKRGQNVTFRCDPISEHNRLYWYRQTLGQGPEFLTYFQNEAQLEKSRLLSDRFSAERPKGSFSTLEIQRTEQGDSAMYLCASSPLVGGGKVYNEQFFGPGTRLTVL.

The chain carries TRBV5-6 and TRBJ1-1; the D gene is possibly TRBD1 (5 bases). The CDR3 is made up of 13 amino acids. The V end was cut by 1 base, the J end by 7 bases, with 11 bases between. Germline V lookup: CDR1 SGHDT, CDR2 YYEEEE. The CDR3 DNA reads as TGTGCCAGCAGCTTGCCCCAGGGACTTGAAGCTTTCTTT. Residues: CASSLPQGLEAFF. The full variable domain, completed using reference TRBV5-6 and TRBJ1-1, is DAGVTQSPTHLIKTRGQQVTLRCSPKSGHDTVSWYQQALGQGPQFIFQYYEEEERQRGNFPDRFSGHQFPNYSSELNVNALLLGDSALYLCASSLPQGLEAFFGQGTRLTVV.

The J gene is TRBJ1-3, the V gene TRBV14, with no clear D. CDR1 is SGHDN, CDR2 FVKESK, per germline. The CDR3 has 17 amino acids. V was pared by 4 bases and J by 4 bases, with 20 bases between. CDR3 residues: CASSPFAGRSSGNTIYF. The CDR3 DNA sequence: TGTGCCAGCAGCCCCTTTGCAGGCCGTTCGTCGGGAAACACCATATATTTT.

This clone was seen only a few times. The chain joins TRBV5-6 to TRBJ1-2, with TRBD1 identical over 7 bases. The germline CDR1 and CDR2 sequences are SGHDT and YYEEEE. Losses at the gene ends were 0 bases for V and 4 bases for J; bases not matched to a gene: 6. The CDR3 sequence is 15 residues long. CDR3 region: CASSLGGRDSYGYTF. The CDR3 DNA is TGTGCCAGCAGCTTGGGCGGCAGGGACAGCTATGGCTACACCTTC. Combining the CDR3 with reference TRBV5-6 and TRBJ1-2 gives the whole variable domain DAGVTQSPTHLIKTRGQQVTLRCSPKSGHDTVSWYQQALGQGPQFIFQYYEEEERQRGNFPDRFSGHQFPNYSSELNVNALLLGDSALYLCASSLGGRDSYGYTFGSGTRLTVV.

The genes are TRBV4-3 and TRBJ1-4; D possibly corresponds to TRBD1 (6 bases). The CDR3 sequence is 15 residues long. Trimming pared 4 bases from V and 4 bases from J, leaving 13 bases between. The germline V gene encodes CDR1 LGHNA and CDR2 YSLEER. In nucleotides, the CDR3 is TGCGCCAGCAGCCTCGGGGGGGCGGGTAATGAAAAACTGTTTTTT. It codes for CASSLGGAGNEKLFF.

The chain is built from TRBV19 and TRBJ2-2; TRBD2 is a possible D gene (5 bases). This CDR3 contains 15 residues. Trimming shortened V by 0 bases and J by 6 bases, and 11 bases separated the two germline ends. Germline V gene sequence: CDR1 LNHDA, CDR2 SQIVND (reference sequence). The CDR3 is CASSIDRGRPGELFF. In nucleotides, the CDR3 is TGTGCCAGTAGTATAGATCGGGGAAGACCCGGGGAGCTGTTTTTT.

This clone was recorded many times. The chain employs TRBV29-1 and TRBJ1-1; 8 bases are shared with TRBD1. The V gene end was trimmed by 4 bases and the J gene end by 7 bases; junction bases not matched to a gene: 14. The CDR3 contains 15 residues. Germline CDR1 SQVTM, CDR2 ANQGSEA. The CDR3 DNA is TGCAGCGTTGTCGGGGGCCAGGGGGCTCGGGGTGAAGCTTTCTTT. Protein product: CSVVGGQGARGEAFF. The variable domain in full, with the rest retrieved from reference TRBV29-1 and TRBJ1-1, is SAVISQKPSRDICQRGTSLTIQCQVDSQVTMMFWYRQQPGQSLTLIATANQGSEATYESGFVIDKFPISRPNLTFSTLTVSNMSPEDSSIYLCSVVGGQGARGEAFFGQGTRLTVV.

This clone appeared a single time. The V and J genes are TRBV7-9 and TRBJ1-1, with D perhaps matching TRBD1 (5 bases). This CDR3 comprises 14 residues. V was shortened by 5 bases and J by 3 bases, with 13 bases between the two germline ends. Germline CDR1 SEHNR, CDR2 FQNEAQ (reference sequence). This CDR3 reads CASSALGGDTEAFF. DNA of the CDR3: TGTGCCAGCAGCGCCCTGGGGGGGGACACTGAAGCTTTCTTT.

The genes are TRBV10-2 and TRBJ2-3; 10 nucleotides match TRBD1. The trim removed 6 bases at V and 2 bases at J, leaving 11 bases unmatched. The CDR3 loop spans 17 amino acids. The germline V gene encodes CDR1 WSHSY and CDR2 SAAADI. In DNA, the CDR3 is TGCGCCAGCAGCGGACAGGGGGAACTAGCGGTCACAGATACGCAGTATTTT. Amino acids: CASSGQGELAVTDTQYF.

The chain carries TRBV6-5 and TRBJ1-6, with TRBD1 matching 9 bases. Germline trimming cut 7 bases from V and 10 bases from J; bases unmatched to any gene: 8. The CDR3 covers 14 residues. CDR1 is MNHEY and CDR2 is SVGAGI in the germline V gene. Here the CDR3 DNA reads TGTGCCAGCACGGCCACAGGGGGCGGGTCACCCCTCCACTTT. This gives the protein CASTATGGGSPLHF.

The genes are TRBV27 and TRBJ1-1; the D gene is possibly TRBD1 (5 bases). V was clipped by 1 base and J by 5 bases, with 8 bases between them. Germline-derived CDR1 and CDR2 are MNHEY and SMNVEV (reference sequence). The CDR3 extends over 13 amino acids. CDR3 in DNA: TGTGCCAGCAGTTTATTCCGGGGGACTGAAGCTTTCTTT. It is translated as CASSLFRGTEAFF.

The chain couples TRBV25-1 to TRBJ1-4, with TRBD1 as a possible D gene (5 bases). Germline loops: CDR1 MGHDK, CDR2 SYGVNS. V lost 3 bases and J lost 9, with 11 bases in between. The CDR3 covers 13 residues. The CDR3 protein is CASSDPDSKKLFF. The CDR3 DNA reads as TGTGCCAGCAGTGACCCTGACAGTAAAAAACTGTTTTTT. The whole variable domain, filled in from reference TRBV25-1 and TRBJ1-4, reads EADIYQTPRYLVIGTGKKITLECSQTMGHDKMYWYQQDPGMELHLIHYSYGVNSTEKGDLSSESTVSRIRTEHFPLTLESARPSHTSQYLCASSDPDSKKLFFGSGTQLSVL.

The sample holds a few counts of this clone. The rearrangement links TRBV7-2 to TRBJ1-6; no clear D. Trimming took 6 bases from V and 12 from J, leaving 12 bases between them. This CDR3 is built from 12 residues. The germline CDR1 and CDR2 sequences are SGHTA and FQGNSA. The CDR3 DNA sequence: TGTGCCAGCAGACTCGTCGGGGTACCCCTCCACTTT. Its translation: CASRLVGVPLHF.

This chain connects TRBV6-6 to TRBJ2-7; 12 bases map to TRBD1. CDR3 length: 16 residues. Germline V gene data show CDR1 as MNHNY and CDR2 as SVGAGI (reference sequence). Losses at the gene ends were 7 bases for V and 1 base for J; bases not matched to a gene: 8. The DNA of the CDR3 is TGTGCCAGCAAGCCCGGGACAGGGGGCCGGTCCTACGAGCAGTACTTC. It encodes CASKPGTGGRSYEQYF.

The rearrangement uses TRBV7-9 and TRBJ1-5; D ambiguous. Germline V gene lookup returns CDR1 SEHNR and CDR2 FQNEAQ (reference sequence). V lost 0 bases, J lost 4 bases, and 10 bases lay in between. The CDR3 sequence is 15 residues long. In DNA, the CDR3 is TGTGCCAGCAGCTTAGCGCGAACAGATAATCAGCCCCAGCATTTT. Protein: CASSLARTDNQPQHF.

This clone was found once. The chain links TRBV5-6 to TRBJ1-2; possible D gene TRBD1, 6 bases. In germline, CDR1 is SGHDT, CDR2 YYEEEE. The CDR3 is made up of 15 amino acids. V lost 3 bases and J lost 2, with 14 bases in between. The CDR3 region has the DNA TGTGCCAGCAGCTCGGTCCGGGGGGGCAACTATGGCTACACCTTC. Translation gives CASSSVRGGNYGYTF.

The gene calls are TRBV5-4 and TRBJ1-1; TRBD1 agrees at 7 bases. After removal of 4 bases from V and 5 bases from J, the junction contained 8 bases not matched to a gene. Looked up from germline, CDR1 is SGHNT and CDR2 is YYREEE (reference sequence). The CDR3 sequence is 14 residues long. The CDR3, as DNA: TGTGCCAGCAGCCCGAATAACAGGGGAACTGAAGCTTTCTTT. It translates to CASSPNNRGTEAFF.

The chain carries TRBV5-5 and TRBJ1-1, with D unresolved. CDR3 length: 13 amino acids. Germline CDR1 is SGHKS and CDR2 is YYEKEE (reference sequence). Trimming removed 2 bases at V and 2 bases at J, with 7 bases between. DNA for the CDR3: TGTGCCAGCAGCTTCGGAGGTAACACTGAAGCTTTCTTT. This gives the protein CASSFGGNTEAFF.

This chain uses TRBV29-1 with TRBJ2-3; 8 bases match TRBD2. Germline assignment: CDR1 SQVTM and CDR2 ANQGSEA. Trimming cost V 6 bases and J 3 bases; bases outside gene matches: 5. This CDR3 has 13 amino acids. As DNA, the CDR3 is TGCAGCGTGATAGCGGGGTGGACAGATACGCAGTATTTT. It encodes CSVIAGWTDTQYF.

The chain employs TRBV24-1 and TRBJ2-3; 12 bases align to TRBD1. Germline CDR1 is KGHDR and CDR2 is SFDVKD. The CDR3 has 17 amino acids. After removal of 1 base from V and 5 bases from J, the junction contained 6 bases not matched to a gene. This CDR3 is CATSDLRDRGLIDTQYF. CDR3 bases: TGTGCCACCAGTGATTTAAGGGACAGGGGGCTTATAGATACGCAGTATTTT.

This sequence joins TRBV4-1 and TRBJ1-3, with D unclear. V was trimmed by 2 bases and J by 9 bases, leaving 20 bases between them. Germline CDR1 is MGHRA and CDR2 is YSYEKL. The CDR3 extends over 16 amino acids. The CDR3 DNA sequence: TGCGCCAGCAGCCAAAGGACGTCAGGCGGACGGGGCACCATATATTTT. Translation: CASSQRTSGGRGTIYF.